This T cell receptor beta chain originates from a study of cytomegalovirus exposure and HLA in healthy donors. Study-wide results and limits: Later analysis demonstrated an association between a missense DCLRE1C variant and TCR beta V- and J-gene trimming.

60 Vbeta and 13 Jbeta primers were used in PCR. Using immunoSEQ multiplex PCR, the repertoire was profiled, and TCRdb retains in-frame clones only, with some absent. This sample carries 130,000 or so clones, over 8.5% of them seen once, and the ten largest clones take 5.5% to 7.5%. This clone was counted a few times. The antigen is undetermined. The trim removed 7 bases at V and 4 bases at J, leaving 10 bases unmatched. The CDR3 sequence is 16 residues long. Germline V CDR1 and CDR2: MNHEY, SMNVEV (reference sequence). The gene calls are TRBV27 and TRBJ2-6, with 7 bases fitting TRBD1. Material: PBMCs. This clonotype was obtained from a woman in her thirties or forties in good health and CMV-seropositive. Here the CDR3 DNA reads TGTGCCAGCAAGGGATCGAGGGGGCTAGGGGCCAACGTCCTGACTTTC. It codes for CASKGSRGLGANVLTF.